A selection of T cell receptor beta chains follows, all from one sample in a study of cytomegalovirus exposure and HLA in healthy donors. Assay used: immunoSEQ multiplex PCR; TCRdb lists only in-frame clones, some missing. The sample has 45,000 to 65,000 clones, approximately 93% seen once. The source material was PBMCs. All receptors derive from a woman in her late teens or twenties in good health and CMV-seropositive. Each CDR3 is given with its conserved first and last residue. The D gene is left open where the match is weak. A clone size is listed for some rows: how often the clone was seen (once, few, many), or a class if it is expanded.

d_gene	v_gene	abundance	j_gene	CDR3nt	CDR3aa
.	TRBV29-1	.	TRBJ1-1	TGCAGCGTTGGCGGGGCGCGGACTGAAGCTTTCTTT	CSVGGARTEAFF
.	TRBV2	.	TRBJ1-1	TGTGCCAGCAGTGAAGAGGCAGGGCAGACGACTGAAGCTTTCTTT	CASSEEAGQTTEAFF
.	TRBV18	once	TRBJ2-5	TGTGCCAGCTCACCATTGGAGGGGGAGACCCAGTACTTC	CASSPLEGETQYF
.	TRBV28	.	TRBJ1-3	TGTGCCAGCAGAACTTGGACGGGGATGAGGAGAAACACCATATATTTT	CASRTWTGMRRNTIYF
.	TRBV5-6	.	TRBJ2-5	TGTGCCAGCAGCTCCCGGGACTCGGGGCTTTGGACCCAGTACTTC	CASSSRDSGLWTQYF
.	TRBV2	.	TRBJ1-5	TGTGCCAGCAGTGAAGGAGTTAATAGCAATCAGCCCCAGCATTTT	CASSEGVNSNQPQHF
.	TRBV5-4	.	TRBJ1-2	TGTGCCAGCAGCTTAAGGCAGGGCGAGGGCTACACCTTC	CASSLRQGEGYTF
TRBD1	TRBV5-1	.	TRBJ1-6	TGCGCCAGCAGCCCCCGCCAGGGGGGATCACCCCTCCACTTT	CASSPRQGGSPLHF
.	TRBV30	.	TRBJ2-5	TGTGCCTGGAGTTCCAGGCCTGAGACCCAGTACTTC	CAWSSRPETQYF
.	TRBV10-1	few	TRBJ2-7	TGCGCCACCTCTCCCCGCACAGGGAGCTACGAGCAGTACTTC	CATSPRTGSYEQYF
TRBD1	TRBV11-2	once	TRBJ2-7	TGTGCCAGCAGCTTAATCGTGCCGAATCTACAGGGGACCGAGCAGTACTTC	CASSLIVPNLQGTEQYF
TRBD1	TRBV25-1	.	TRBJ1-1	TGTGCCAGCAGTGCACATACAGGGGTGGCTGAAGCTTTCTTT	CASSAHTGVAEAFF
TRBD1	TRBV6-5	.	TRBJ1-2	TGTGCCAGCAGTACGCGACAGGGTTATGGCTACACCTTC	CASSTRQGYGYTF
.	TRBV21-1	.	TRBJ2-7	TGTGCCAACCGGGGTGGGGAGGACAACTCCTACGAGCAGTACTTC	CANRGGEDNSYEQYF
.	TRBV9	.	TRBJ2-1	TGTGCCAGCAGCGCCCCGAGGGGGGGCGCCGAATACAATGAGCAGTTCTTC	CASSAPRGGAEYNEQFF
.	TRBV12-5	.	TRBJ1-5	TGTGCTAGTGGTTTGTCGGGAGGGATGGGTCAGCCCCAGCATTTT	CASGLSGGMGQPQHF
TRBD1	TRBV4-1	.	TRBJ2-7	TGCGCCAGCAGCCAAGTTGGGACAGGGTACTACGAGCAGTACTTC	CASSQVGTGYYEQYF
.	TRBV29-1	.	TRBJ1-2	TGCAGCGCCGACAGCCGCCCTAACTATGGCTACACCTTC	CSADSRPNYGYTF
.	TRBV28	.	TRBJ2-7	TGTGCCAGCAGTTCCCTGGACAGAGTCTACGAGCAGTACTTC	CASSSLDRVYEQYF
.	TRBV4-3	.	TRBJ2-3	TGCGCCAGCAGCCAAGATAGGACTAGCACAGATACGCAGTATTTT	CASSQDRTSTDTQYF
TRBD2	TRBV9	.	TRBJ2-3	TGTGCCAGCAGCGCGTCTAGCGGGGGCACAGATACGCAGTATTTT	CASSASSGGTDTQYF
.	TRBV30	.	TRBJ1-4	TGTGCCTGGAGCGCTTTGAGTGCAACTAATGAAAAACTGTTTTTT	CAWSALSATNEKLFF
TRBD1	TRBV28	once	TRBJ1-2	TGTGCCAGCAGTTATGAGACAGGGGGAGCCTATGGCTACACCTTC	CASSYETGGAYGYTF
.	TRBV5-4	.	TRBJ1-2	TGTGCCAGCAGCTTGGATCAGGGACTAAACTATGGCTACACCTTC	CASSLDQGLNYGYTF
TRBD1	TRBV4-1	once	TRBJ2-5	TGCGCCAGCAGCCAAGGACAGGGGATGGAGACCCAGTACTTC	CASSQGQGMETQYF
.	TRBV6-5	.	TRBJ2-7	TGTGCCAGCAGCCCCACCCGGCGGCTCTACGAGCAGTACTTC	CASSPTRRLYEQYF
.	TRBV27	.	TRBJ1-5	TGTGCCAGCAGTTTATGGGGGCCGGGACGGAGGCAAAATCAGCCCCAGCATTTT	CASSLWGPGRRQNQPQHF
TRBD2	TRBV14	.	TRBJ2-5	TGTGCCAGCAGCCAAGATGTTGTAAGCGGGGGGCTCCAAGAGACCCAGTACTTC	CASSQDVVSGGLQETQYF
TRBD2	TRBV27	.	TRBJ2-2	TGTGCCAGCAGTCAGACTAGCGGGGGGGCCGGGGAGCTGTTTTTT	CASSQTSGGAGELFF
TRBD2	TRBV10-2	.	TRBJ2-3	TGCGCCACCAGGCTGGGCGGGGGGGCGGGAACAGATACGCAGTATTTT	CATRLGGGAGTDTQYF
TRBD1	TRBV19	.	TRBJ1-4	TGTGCCACCACCAGGTCGGGACAGAATGAAAAACTGTTTTTT	CATTRSGQNEKLFF
.	TRBV5-8	.	TRBJ2-2	TGTGCCAGCAGCTTGGTTCGGCTAGCGAACACCGGGGAGCTGTTTTTT	CASSLVRLANTGELFF
.	TRBV4-3	.	TRBJ2-3	TGCGCCAGCAGCCAAGACAGGGGCACGACAGATACGCAGTATTTT	CASSQDRGTTDTQYF
.	TRBV15	.	TRBJ1-1	TGTGCCACCAGCAGAGATCGTCAGAAGAACACTGAAGCTTTCTTT	CATSRDRQKNTEAFF
.	TRBV19	.	TRBJ2-5	TGTGCCAGTAGTATAGATCGGGTGGCTACCGCGGCCCAGTACTTC	CASSIDRVATAAQYF
.	TRBV20-1	.	TRBJ2-1	TGCAGTGCGCCCGACAACAATGAGCAGTTCTTC	CSAPDNNEQFF
.	TRBV7-3	.	TRBJ2-7	TGTGCCAGCAGCTTATCCGGGGAGTACGAGCAGTACTTC	CASSLSGEYEQYF
TRBD1	TRBV5-8	once	TRBJ1-2	TGTGCCAGCAGCCCGGGACAGCTTAAAGATGGCTACACCTTC	CASSPGQLKDGYTF
.	TRBV9	.	TRBJ2-1	TGTGCCAGCAGCGTAGAAGGACAGACGTACAATGAGCAGTTCTTC	CASSVEGQTYNEQFF
TRBD2	TRBV7-3	.	TRBJ2-5	TGTGCCAGCTCTCGGGGGGGGCAAGAGACCCAGTACTTC	CASSRGGQETQYF
.	TRBV4-2	.	TRBJ1-1	TGTGCCAGCAGCCAAGTAGGGGGCACTGAAGCTTTCTTT	CASSQVGGTEAFF
TRBD1	TRBV11-2	.	TRBJ1-4	TGTGCCAGCAGCACCTACCGGGACAGGGTTAAAAAACTGTTTTTT	CASSTYRDRVKKLFF
TRBD1	TRBV11-2	.	TRBJ2-3	TGTGCCAGCAGCTTAGGGGGACAGGGGAGGGATACGCAGTATTTT	CASSLGGQGRDTQYF
.	TRBV9	.	TRBJ2-7	TGTGCCAGCAGCGTAGAGCTCGGAACAGTGTACGAGCAGTACTTC	CASSVELGTVYEQYF
.	TRBV5-6	.	TRBJ2-3	TGTGCCAGCAGCTTGAGGCCGGGGAGCAGATCTAGCACAGATACGCAGTATTTT	CASSLRPGSRSSTDTQYF
TRBD1	TRBV28	.	TRBJ2-5	TGTGCCAGCAGTTTAGGACAGGGGATCCTCCAAGAGACCCAGTACTTC	CASSLGQGILQETQYF
.	TRBV7-9	.	TRBJ1-4	TGTGCCAGCTCCCCCTGGCATCACGGGGAAAAACTGTTTTTT	CASSPWHHGEKLFF
.	TRBV5-4	.	TRBJ2-2	TGTGCCAGCAACTCAATGAGGGAGGGGGAGCTGTTTTTT	CASNSMREGELFF
.	TRBV29-1	.	TRBJ1-1	TGCAGCGCCCTTTACACTGAAGCTTTCTTT	CSALYTEAFF
TRBD1	TRBV18	.	TRBJ2-1	TGTGCCAGCTCACCACCTGGGACAGAGGGATTTAGTGAGCAGTTCTTC	CASSPPGTEGFSEQFF